Below are 12 T cell receptor beta chains sequenced from a single sample in a study of blood T cell repertoires in COVID-19. Only in-frame clones appear in the TCRdb table, and some are missing; sequencing was by immunoSEQ multiplex PCR. Of a few hundred thousand clones listed, around 87% are singletons. The material sequenced was peripheral blood. These receptors came from a man between 50 and 59 years old with active or convalescent COVID-19.

The chain combines TRBV7-3 with TRBJ2-7, with 7 bases that match TRBD2. The germline CDR1 and CDR2 sequences are SGHTA and FQGTGA. The CDR3 runs to 13 residues. Trimming cost V 1 base and J 7 bases; bases outside gene matches: 4. This chain's CDR3 is CASSLNGEGEQYF. CDR3 DNA sequence: TGTGCCAGCAGCTTAAACGGGGAGGGAGAGCAGTACTTC.

This rearrangement joins TRBV4-1 to TRBJ2-7; 13 nucleotides match TRBD2. V was clipped by 0 bases and J by 3 bases; unmatched bases: 5. The CDR3 runs 17 residues. CDR1 is MGHRA, CDR2 YSYEKL, per germline. The CDR3 nucleotides are TGCGCCAGCAGCCAAGATTCCGGGACTAGCGGGATCTACGAGCAGTACTTC. This encodes CASSQDSGTSGIYEQYF.

This clone was counted a single time. The gene calls are TRBV9 and TRBJ1-2; weak D call: TRBD1 (6 bases). The CDR3 extends over 13 amino acids. V gave up 3 bases and J gave up 8 bases, with 14 bases separating them. The germline gives CDR1 SGDLS, CDR2 YYNGEE. CDR3 region: CASSALGGQGYTF. Written as DNA, the CDR3 is TGTGCCAGCAGCGCCCTCGGCGGACAGGGCTACACCTTC.

V and J are TRBV4-1 and TRBJ1-3; 9 bases align to TRBD1. The V and J ends lost 4 bases and 4 bases, in that order; junction bases with no gene match: 17. The germline CDR1 and CDR2 sequences are MGHRA and YSYEKL. CDR3 length: 19 residues. The CDR3 coding sequence is TGCGCCAGCAGCCCGCTACCTCCGGGACAGGGACTCGCCGGAAACACCATATATTTT. Translated: CASSPLPPGQGLAGNTIYF.

The chain recombines TRBV2 with TRBJ2-5; TRBD2 matches at 8 bases. V dropped 4 bases and J dropped 5; count of bases not matched to a gene: 6. Germline V gives CDR1 SNHLY, CDR2 FYNNEI. This CDR3 region has 14 residues. CDR3 sequence: CASSAQGGRETQYF. Here the CDR3 DNA reads TGTGCCAGCAGTGCACAGGGCGGGAGGGAGACCCAGTACTTC.

The V and J genes are TRBV27 and TRBJ1-1; TRBD1 aligns across 11 bases. Germline V CDR1 and CDR2: MNHEY, SMNVEV (reference sequence). The CDR3 sequence is 17 residues long. After removal of 0 bases from V and 5 bases from J, the junction contained 8 bases not matched to a gene. The CDR3 coding sequence is TGTGCCAGCAGTTTATCGCAGGGACAGGGGGTGGGAACTGAAGCTTTCTTT. Amino acids: CASSLSQGQGVGTEAFF.

This chain links TRBV19 with TRBJ2-5; 10 positions agree with TRBD2. V shed 5 bases, J shed 4 bases, and the junction held 10 bases outside the gene matches. The germline V gene has CDR1 LNHDA and CDR2 SQIVND (reference sequence). The CDR3 sequence is 16 residues long. The CDR3, as DNA: TGTGCCAGTAGTCCCGGGGTAGCGGGAGGAGGAGAGACCCAGTACTTC. Its protein product is CASSPGVAGGGETQYF. The whole variable domain, remainder taken from reference TRBV19 and TRBJ2-5, is DGGITQSPKYLFRKEGQNVTLSCEQNLNHDAMYWYRQDPGQGLRLIYYSQIVNDFQKGDIAEGYSVSREKKESFPLTVTSAQKNPTAFYLCASSPGVAGGGETQYFGPGTRLLVL.

The chain recombines TRBV4-3 with TRBJ2-7, with 10 positions matching TRBD1. Germline CDR1 reads LGHNA; CDR2 reads YSLEER. Trimming took 4 bases from V and 3 from J; bases not matched to a gene: 6. The CDR3 has 15 amino acids. CDR3 region: CASSPGTGVYYEQYF. CDR3 bases: TGCGCCAGCAGCCCCGGGACAGGGGTCTACTACGAGCAGTACTTC.

The chain links TRBV3-1 (or the pseudogene TRBV3-2) to TRBJ1-2, with D hard to call. V dropped 1 base and J dropped 6 bases, with 12 bases sitting between them. Germline V lookup: CDR1 LGHDT, CDR2 YNNKEL (reference sequence). The CDR3 covers 14 residues. The CDR3 protein is CASSQVYSENGYTF. The DNA for the CDR3 is TGTGCCAGCAGCCAAGTGTACTCGGAGAATGGCTACACCTTC.

V usage is TRBV4-3 and J usage is TRBJ1-5; TRBD1 might be the D (5 bases). The V gene lost 1 base and the J gene lost 7 bases, with 11 bases spanning the gap. The CDR3 is 14 residues long. The germline V gene encodes CDR1 LGHNA and CDR2 YSLEER. The CDR3 loop reads CASSQGRVSQPQHF. The CDR3 DNA reads as TGCGCCAGCAGCCAAGGCAGGGTGAGCCAGCCCCAGCATTTT.

This clone was observed a handful of times. The V and J genes are TRBV7-9 and TRBJ2-7; D might be TRBD2 (5 bases). In germline, CDR1 is SEHNR, CDR2 FQNEAQ (reference sequence). Deletions cut 2 bases from V and 5 bases from J, with 13 bases between. CDR3 size: 14 residues. The CDR3 sequence is CASSLKTGFDEQYF. DNA for the CDR3: TGTGCCAGCAGCTTAAAGACGGGGTTCGACGAGCAGTACTTC.

The V call is TRBV18, the J call TRBJ2-3; 7 bases map to TRBD2. Germline trimming cut 2 bases from V and 5 bases from J; bases unmatched to any gene: 7. CDR3 length: 15 amino acids. The germline gives CDR1 KGHSH, CDR2 LQKENI. The CDR3 protein is CASSPRREIRDTQYF. CDR3 nucleotides: TGTGCCAGCTCACCAAGGCGGGAGATAAGAGATACGCAGTATTTT.